Below, 2 T cell receptor beta chains from the same sample are listed, as sequenced in a study of neurological immune-mediated disorders. TCRdb itself ran the 5' RACE reads through MiXCR, one entry per CDR3 protein. The data show roughly 74,000 distinct CDR3 sequences, roughly 5.5% seen once. The material sequenced was PBMCs. These TCRs come from a man younger than 35 with multiple sclerosis.

Concerning this clonotype: A much larger clone differs from this one at a single base, so this may be a read error. This sequence joins TRBV10-3 and TRBJ1-1; D is unresolved. The CDR3 consists of 12 residues. The V end was cut by 5 bases, the J end by 5 bases, with 9 bases between. Germline V gene sequence: CDR1 ENHRY, CDR2 SYGVKD. The CDR3 reads CAISRKGTEAFF. CDR3 nucleotides: TGTGCCATCAGTAGAAAGGGAACTGAAGCTTTCTTT.

This clonotype was picked up many times. This rearrangement joins TRBV5-1 to TRBJ1-2; D remains unclear. V lost 0 bases and J lost 6, with 15 bases in between. The length of the CDR3 is 15 residues. Germline V gene sequence: CDR1 SGHRS, CDR2 YFSETQ. CDR3 sequence reads: CASSLEAGPYHGYTF. In DNA form, the CDR3 reads TGCGCCAGCAGCTTGGAGGCAGGTCCCTACCATGGCTACACCTTC.